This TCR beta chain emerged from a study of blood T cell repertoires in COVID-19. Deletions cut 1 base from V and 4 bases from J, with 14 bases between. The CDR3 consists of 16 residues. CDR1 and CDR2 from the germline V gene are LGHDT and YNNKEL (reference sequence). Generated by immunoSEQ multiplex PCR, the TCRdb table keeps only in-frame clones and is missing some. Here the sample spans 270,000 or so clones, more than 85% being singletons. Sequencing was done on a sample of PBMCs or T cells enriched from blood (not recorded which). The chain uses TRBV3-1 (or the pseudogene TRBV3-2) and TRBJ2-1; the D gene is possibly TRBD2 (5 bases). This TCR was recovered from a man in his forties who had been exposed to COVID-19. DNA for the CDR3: TGTGCCAGCAGCCAAGTGATCGGGAAGAGGTACAATGAGCAGTTCTTC. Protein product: CASSQVIGKRYNEQFF.